This section outlines one TCR beta chain sequence together with its context. The specificity of this receptor is unknown. Base qualities are not provided; no much larger clone lies one nucleotide away. This sample stems from a study of CD8 T cells in Susac syndrome (dated by TCRdb to between 2018 and 2021). As for the study more broadly: Repertoire sequencing was used to test whether CD8+ T cell activation and differentiation in Susac syndrome was antigen driven.

Trimming leaves V shorter by 2 bases and J shorter by 4 bases, with the junction holding 7 bases beyond the gene matches. The CDR3 runs 15 amino acids, cysteine and phenylalanine included. CDR3 DNA is the only sequence kept; it has 45 bases, read in frame from the first base. The germline V gene sets CDR1 to MGHRA and CDR2 to YSYEKL. Peripheral blood CD8+ and CD4+ T cells from healthy donors, Susac syndrome patients and multiple sclerosis patients were profiled using high-throughput TCR beta sequencing. Healthy donors were included as age- and sex-matched controls. Bulk CD8+ and CD4+ T cells were purified magnetically by negative isolation, whereas CD8+ TEMRA cells were enriched by FACS. Blood was collected in EDTA tubes and processed within 24 hours, with PBMCs isolated through density gradient centrifugation. PBMCs intended for TCR sequencing were frozen in liquid nitrogen and were later thawed in a 37 degrees C water bath. The sorted or isolated CD4+, CD8+ and CD8+ TEMRA cells had a purity of 90% or higher.

RNA was extracted using the RNeasy kit, and roughly 0.5 to 1 microgram was reverse transcribed with random hexamers. TCR beta CDR3 regions were amplified with the immunoSEQ multiplex PCR assay covering 54 Vbeta and 13 Jbeta segments. Bias from PCR amplification was corrected by using a synthetic template baseline for primer optimization and for computational correction. The authors' analysis ran thus. Only productive sequences were kept, with reads annotated to V, D and J genes according to IMGT and analyzed in immunoSEQ Analyzer. Clonality was calculated as one minus the Shannon entropy normalized by log2 of the number of productive unique sequences. For each patient and control, public and private clones were evaluated within the 100 most prevalent clones. A clone was defined as Susac-specific if it was absent from the healthy and MS cohorts, from some 980 published viral clones and from other ImmuneACCESS disease sequences. TCRdb's own reprocessing of the public reads used fastp at Q25 and MiXCR and kept productive beta chains. Each CDR3 protein appears once, grouped with its most common genes and DNA. The V and J calls follow TCRdb's processing rather than the paper's. This sample lists 150,000 to 200,000 distinct CDR3 sequences; around 93% were detected once. Clones ranked in the top ten supply approximately 0.14% of the sample.

The paper's findings and limits, for the study overall: The TCR sequencing and HLA analysis was acknowledged to have included a relatively small number of individuals.

The chain is encoded by TRBV4-1 joined to TRBJ2-7; 8 junctional bases match TRBD1. Sequenced: CD4+ T cells from PBMCs. The sequence derives from a human donor in good health. The bases are TGCGCCAGCAGCCAACCCAGGACAGGGAGGTACGAGCAGTACTTC. It translates to CASSQPRTGRYEQYF.